The clone carrying this T cell receptor beta chain has just a few counts. TCRdb redid the calling of the 5' RACE reads with MiXCR, one entry per CDR3 protein. The sample yields 500,000 or so distinct CDR3 sequences, approximately 15% seen once. In germline, CDR1 is MNHNS, CDR2 SASEGT. The length of the CDR3 is 14 residues. V was pared by 8 bases and J by 4 bases, with 6 bases of the junction left unmatched. The data were obtained in a study of identical twins. The same data also went into a second study, on yellow fever vaccine responses in identical twins.

This clonotype was obtained from a woman aged 18-29 years in good health. This chain connects TRBV6-1 to TRBJ2-5; 11 bases are a match to TRBD2. What was sequenced was CD4+ T cells sorted from blood. The CDR3 here is CASHSGRAAETQYF. In nucleotides, the CDR3 is TGTGCCAGCCATAGCGGGAGGGCCGCAGAGACCCAGTACTTC.